This entry is about one T cell receptor beta chain. The CDR3 extends over 17 amino acids. Germline V gene lookup returns CDR1 SGDLS and CDR2 YYNGEE. The V end lost 2 bases, the J end lost 0 bases, and 15 bases lay between the germline ends. The data belong to a study of blood T cell repertoires in COVID-19. Study background: The origin of the acute and convalescent COVID-19 samples was the United States, Italy and Spain. The analysed material was cDNA or gDNA that came from T cells, B-cell-depleted T cells, or PBMCs.

In the authors' methods: Reference gene primer amplification gave estimated nucleated cell counts. TCRdb keeps only in-frame clones here, not all; method: immunoSEQ multiplex PCR. V and J calls and clone size are copied from that table; D and trimming were computed from the DNA. The table includes 270,000 or so clones, 86% detected once. This sequence joins TRBV9 and TRBJ2-1, with D unresolved. The sample comprised peripheral blood. The source of this sequence is a woman between 25 and 40 years old with active or convalescent COVID-19. The CDR3 loop is CASSVGLALSSYNEQFF. The CDR3 nucleotides are TGTGCCAGCAGCGTTGGGCTGGCCCTTAGCTCCTACAATGAGCAGTTCTTC.